This T cell receptor beta chain was retrieved from a study of Ad26.COV2.S vaccination and SARS-CoV-2 variants. Treatment denoted: 15 to 20 received Ad26.COV2.S at low or high dose, single or two shots; several received placebo; per-sample allocation not given. Day 63 after the first injection of vaccine or placebo was the sampling time. Sequencing used immunoSEQ multiplex PCR; TCRdb keeps in-frame clones, though not all of them. The data show approximately 280,000 clones, around 87% seen once. V was pared by 5 bases and J by 4 bases, with 9 bases between. The CDR3 spans 12 residues. To note about this clone: Other DNA sequences in this specimen translate into the identical CDR3.

The clonotype comes from a person between 18 and 60 years old who received the Ad26.COV2.S COVID-19 vaccine or a placebo. This sequence joins TRBV12-3 or TRBV12-4 and TRBJ2-7; possible D gene TRBD1, 5 bases. Sequencing used peripheral blood, obtained in a trial of Ad26.COV2.S vaccine versus placebo. CDR3 sequence reads: CASSLDRYEQYF. The CDR3 nucleotides read TGTGCCAGCAGTCTCGACAGATACGAGCAGTACTTC.